These 14 T cell receptor beta chains share one sample of origin, sequenced in a study of cytomegalovirus exposure and HLA in healthy donors. Produced via immunoSEQ multiplex PCR; TCRdb's table is partial and in-frame only. Of about 150,000 clones listed, approximately 86% are singletons. The sample taken for sequencing was PBMCs. Every receptor here comes from a man younger than 30 in good health and CMV-seropositive.

J is TRBJ2-7 and V is TRBV4-3; 11 nucleotides line up with TRBD1. The V gene's germline CDR1 is LGHNA and CDR2 YSLEER. This CDR3 region has 14 residues. The V gene end was trimmed by 8 bases and the J gene end by 13 bases; junction bases not matched to a gene: 16. The CDR3 loop is CASASSSGTGGFYF. The DNA for the CDR3 is TGCGCCAGCGCTTCCTCCTCCGGGACAGGGGGATTCTACTTC.

The rearrangement links TRBV5-6 to TRBJ1-1; D perhaps matches TRBD1 (6 bases). The length of the CDR3 is 15 residues. V gave up 4 bases and J gave up 0 bases, with 13 bases separating them. Looked up from germline, CDR1 is SGHDT and CDR2 is YYEEEE. The CDR3 DNA reads TGTGCCAGCAGCCGCCCCGACAGGATGAACACTGAAGCTTTCTTT. It yields the protein CASSRPDRMNTEAFF.

The V gene is TRBV27, the J gene TRBJ2-5; D gene unclear. V lost 1 base, J lost 2 bases, and 8 bases lay in between. CDR1 and CDR2 (germline): MNHEY, SMNVEV (reference sequence). The CDR3 covers 14 residues. The chain's CDR3 is CASSLWSGQETQYF. The CDR3, as DNA: TGTGCCAGCAGTTTATGGTCAGGTCAAGAGACCCAGTACTTC.

The CDR3 DNA reads TGTGCCAGCAGCCAAGACAGAGGTGTCTACGAGCAGTACTTC. As protein: CASSQDRGVYEQYF. This chain connects TRBV4-2 to TRBJ2-7; D gene uncertain. Germline-derived CDR1 and CDR2 are LGHNA and YNFKEQ. V lost 0 bases and J 3 bases, leaving 9 bases between the germline ends. The CDR3 is 14 residues long.

This chain uses TRBV18 with TRBJ1-6, with D unresolved. The CDR3 length is 15 residues. V was pared by 3 bases and J by 2 bases, with 8 bases between. Per germline, CDR1 KGHSH and CDR2 LQKENI. CDR3 protein: CASSPQEPYNSPLHF. The DNA for the CDR3 is TGTGCCAGCTCACCGCAGGAACCCTATAATTCACCCCTCCACTTT.

The chain couples TRBV9 to TRBJ2-1, with 9 bases aligning to TRBD2. Germline CDR1 is SGDLS and CDR2 is YYNGEE. CDR3 length: 15 residues. Germline trimming cut 0 bases from V and 5 bases from J; bases unmatched to any gene: 3. The CDR3 spells CASSVVSGSHNEQFF. DNA for the CDR3: TGTGCCAGCAGCGTAGTTAGCGGGAGCCACAATGAGCAGTTCTTC.

This chain uses TRBV7-9 with TRBJ1-5, with 7 bases lining up with TRBD1. CDR1 and CDR2 from the germline V gene are SEHNR and FQNEAQ (reference sequence). The V segment lost 1 base and the J segment 2 bases; nucleotides outside the gene matches: 5. This CDR3 contains 16 residues. The CDR3 DNA sequence: TGTGCCAGCAGCTTAGGGACAGGCCCCGGCAATCAGCCCCAGCATTTT. Its protein is CASSLGTGPGNQPQHF. Full variable domain (missing parts from reference TRBV7-9 and TRBJ1-5): DTGVSQNPRHKITKRGQNVTFRCDPISEHNRLYWYRQTLGQGPEFLTYFQNEAQLEKSRLLSDRFSAERPKGSFSTLEIQRTEQGDSAMYLCASSLGTGPGNQPQHFGDGTRLSIL.

The CDR3 protein is CATSRDNTSPTDTQYF. DNA for the CDR3: TGTGCCACCAGCAGAGATAACACTAGTCCCACAGATACGCAGTATTTT. J is TRBJ2-3 and V is TRBV15, with D maybe TRBD2 (5 bases). The germline gives CDR1 LNHNV, CDR2 YYDKDF (reference sequence). V was trimmed by 0 bases and J by 2 bases, leaving 12 bases between them. The CDR3 covers 16 residues.

The chain combines TRBV19 with TRBJ2-1; TRBD2 is a possible D gene (5 bases). V was pared by 0 bases and J by 4 bases, with 7 bases between. This CDR3 contains 14 residues. Germline V gene lookup returns CDR1 LNHDA and CDR2 SQIVND (reference sequence). This CDR3 is CASSIEGRYNEQFF. CDR3 nucleotide sequence: TGTGCCAGTAGTATAGAAGGGAGATACAATGAGCAGTTCTTC.

The V gene is TRBV5-1, the J gene TRBJ1-2; perhaps TRBD1 as D (5 bases). Trimming shortened V by 4 bases and J by 4 bases, and 20 bases separated the two germline ends. CDR3 length equals 16 residues. Germline CDR1 SGHRS, CDR2 YFSETQ. The CDR3 spells CASSPGGGGDRYGYTF. CDR3 in DNA: TGCGCCAGCAGCCCAGGTGGAGGAGGGGACCGCTATGGCTACACCTTC.

J is TRBJ1-6 and V is TRBV18; possible D gene TRBD1, 6 bases. This CDR3 is built from 15 residues. Germline V gene lookup returns CDR1 KGHSH and CDR2 LQKENI. V was cut by 0 bases and J by 6 bases, with 9 bases left in between. As DNA, the CDR3 is TGTGCCAGCTCACCACCACAGGGCCGTAATTCACCCCTCCACTTT. Translated: CASSPPQGRNSPLHF.

The CDR3 sequence is CSVEHSLNTEAFF. DNA of the CDR3: TGCAGCGTTGAACACAGCCTGAACACTGAAGCTTTCTTT. The chain employs TRBV29-1 and TRBJ1-1; the D is unclear. This CDR3 contains 13 residues. The germline V gene encodes CDR1 SQVTM and CDR2 ANQGSEA. V gave up 2 bases and J gave up 0 bases, with 7 bases separating them.

This chain links TRBV25-1 with TRBJ2-1, with a weak D call TRBD1 (5 bases). Trimming stripped 8 bases from V and 9 bases from J, with 11 bases between. The CDR3 length is 11 residues. CDR1 and CDR2 from the germline V gene are MGHDK and SYGVNS. As DNA, the CDR3 is TGTGCCAGCGGCATAAGGGGTGAGCAGTTCTTC. Translation: CASGIRGEQFF.

J is TRBJ2-1 and V is TRBV7-9; D unclear. Between the trimmed V and J ends, which lost 5 bases and 8 bases, there was a span of 10 bases. The CDR3 has 12 amino acids. CDR1 SEHNR and CDR2 FQNEAQ come from the germline V gene (reference sequence). DNA for the CDR3: TGTGCCAGCAGCCCTATCCGGGATGAGCAGTTCTTC. Protein: CASSPIRDEQFF. Filled out from reference TRBV7-9 and TRBJ2-1, the complete variable domain reads DTGVSQNPRHKITKRGQNVTFRCDPISEHNRLYWYRQTLGQGPEFLTYFQNEAQLEKSRLLSDRFSAERPKGSFSTLEIQRTEQGDSAMYLCASSPIRDEQFFGPGTRLTVL.